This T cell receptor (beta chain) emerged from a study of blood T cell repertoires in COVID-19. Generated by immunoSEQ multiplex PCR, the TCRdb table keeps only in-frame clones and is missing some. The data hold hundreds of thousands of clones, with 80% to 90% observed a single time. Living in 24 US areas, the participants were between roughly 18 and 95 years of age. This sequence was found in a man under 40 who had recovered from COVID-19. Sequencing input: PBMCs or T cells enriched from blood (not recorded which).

The CDR3 protein is CASSVQGIGNQPQHF. CDR3 DNA: TGTGCCAGCAGTGTACAGGGAATTGGCAATCAGCCCCAGCATTTT. This chain connects TRBV2 to TRBJ1-5; D perhaps matches TRBD1 (6 bases). V lost 4 bases, J lost 2 bases, and 12 bases lay in between. The germline CDR1 and CDR2 sequences are SNHLY and FYNNEI. The CDR3 length is 15 residues.